This paragraph reports one TCR beta chain. Antigen: not known. The CDR3 has 15 amino acids. Germline-derived CDR1 and CDR2 are SGHRS and YFSETQ. The V gene end was trimmed by 3 bases and the J gene end by 7 bases; junction bases not matched to a gene: 8. This sample stems from a study of cytomegalovirus exposure and HLA in healthy donors. Study as a whole: About 80 million unique TCRs from HLA-typed donors were held in an early data release.

Amplification used 60 Vbeta primers and 13 Jbeta primers. Here immunoSEQ multiplex PCR was the method, and the copy in TCRdb shows in-frame clones only, minus some. The sample holds about 130,000 clones; approximately 82% are singletons and the top ten take approximately 3%. Study-wide findings and caveats: Some V segments could not be told apart, so they were left out, TRBV6-2 and TRBV6-3 among them. Links to common viral pathogens appeared, in a later analysis, for several of the most significant clusters.

This rearrangement joins TRBV5-1 to TRBJ2-2, with TRBD2 matching 8 bases. Sequencing was carried out using PBMCs. This receptor was taken from a boy under 10 years old in good health and CMV-seronegative. The CDR3 here is CASSSGPGGIGELFF. CDR3 DNA sequence: TGCGCCAGCAGCTCCGGGCCGGGGGGGATCGGGGAGCTGTTTTTT.